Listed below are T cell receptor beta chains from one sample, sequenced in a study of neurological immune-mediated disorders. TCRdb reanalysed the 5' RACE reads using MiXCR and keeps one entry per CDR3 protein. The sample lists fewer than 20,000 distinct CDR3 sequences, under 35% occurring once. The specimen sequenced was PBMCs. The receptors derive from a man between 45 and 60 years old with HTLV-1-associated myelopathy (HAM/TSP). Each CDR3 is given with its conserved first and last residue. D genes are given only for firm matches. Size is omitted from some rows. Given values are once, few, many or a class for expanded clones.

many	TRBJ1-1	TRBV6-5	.	CASSSTWIGTEAFF	TGTGCCAGCAGCTCCACCTGGATCGGCACTGAAGCTTTCTTT
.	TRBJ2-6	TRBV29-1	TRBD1	CSARDSSGANVLTF	TGCAGCGCACGGGACAGCTCTGGGGCCAACGTCCTGACTTTC
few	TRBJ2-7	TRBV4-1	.	CASSQGSDYEQYF	TGCGCCAGCAGCCAAGGAAGTGACTACGAGCAGTACTTC
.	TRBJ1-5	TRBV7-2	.	CASSTDRDQPQHF	TGTGCCAGCAGCACAGACAGAGATCAGCCCCAGCATTTT
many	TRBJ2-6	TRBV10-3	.	CAIRTARGANVLTF	TGTGCCATCAGGACAGCTCGAGGGGCCAACGTCCTGACTTTC
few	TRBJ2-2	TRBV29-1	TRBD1	CSVDRGTGELFF	TGCAGCGTAGACAGGGGTACCGGGGAGCTGTTTTTT
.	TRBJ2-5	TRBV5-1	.	CASSLAGTGRETQYF	TGCGCCAGCAGCTTGGCCGGGACTGGGCGAGAGACCCAGTACTTC
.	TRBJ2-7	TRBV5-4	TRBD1	CASSWGDRGYEQYF	TGTGCCAGCAGCTGGGGGGACAGGGGCTACGAGCAGTACTTC
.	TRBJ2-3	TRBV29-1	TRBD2	CSVEYLAGSTDTQYF	TGCAGCGTTGAATATCTAGCGGGGAGCACAGATACGCAGTATTTT
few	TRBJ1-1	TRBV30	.	CAWVPLNTEAFF	TGTGCCTGGGTTCCCCTGAACACTGAAGCTTTCTTT
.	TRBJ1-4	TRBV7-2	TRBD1	CASSSGQGSTNEKLFF	TGTGCCAGCAGCTCTGGACAGGGGTCGACTAATGAAAAACTGTTTTTT
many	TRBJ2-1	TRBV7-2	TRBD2	CASSFDWTSSYNEQFF	TGTGCCAGCAGTTTTGATTGGACTAGCTCCTACAATGAGCAGTTCTTC
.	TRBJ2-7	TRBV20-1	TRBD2	CSARDLTGGAIRNEQYF	TGCAGTGCTAGAGATCTCACGGGGGGGGCAATAAGAAACGAGCAGTACTTC
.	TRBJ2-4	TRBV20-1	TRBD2	CSASILAEAKNIQYF	TGCAGTGCTAGCATACTAGCGGAAGCCAAAAACATTCAGTACTTC
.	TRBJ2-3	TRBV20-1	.	CSAKDRFTDTQYF	TGCAGTGCCAAGGACAGATTCACAGATACGCAGTATTTT
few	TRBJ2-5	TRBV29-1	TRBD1	CSVDRGQETQYF	TGCAGCGTCGACAGGGGCCAAGAGACCCAGTACTTC
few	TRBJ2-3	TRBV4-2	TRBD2	CASSQEVLAGGSDTQYF	TGTGCCAGCAGCCAAGAGGTATTAGCGGGAGGATCAGATACGCAGTATTTT
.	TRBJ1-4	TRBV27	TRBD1	CASSPTPGQGSEKLFF	TGTGCCAGCAGTCCCACGCCGGGACAGGGAAGTGAAAAACTGTTTTTT
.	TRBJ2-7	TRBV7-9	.	CASSPDMVTEQYF	TGTGCCAGCAGCCCGGACATGGTGACCGAGCAGTACTTC
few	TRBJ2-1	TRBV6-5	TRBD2	CASSPAGGTYNEQFF	TGTGCCAGCAGTCCAGCGGGGGGGACGTACAATGAGCAGTTCTTC
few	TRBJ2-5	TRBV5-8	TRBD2	CASSLGRAGPQETQYF	TGTGCCAGCAGCTTGGGGCGAGCGGGGCCACAAGAGACCCAGTACTTC
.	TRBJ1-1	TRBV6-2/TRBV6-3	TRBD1	CASSRQGSTEAFF	TGTGCCAGCAGTCGACAGGGGTCGACTGAAGCTTTCTTT
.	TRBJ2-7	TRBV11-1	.	CASSLRHLYEQYF	TGTGCCAGCAGCTTAAGGCATCTCTACGAGCAGTACTTC
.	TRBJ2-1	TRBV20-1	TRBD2	CSARRGLAGGDEQFF	TGCAGTGCTAGAAGGGGACTAGCGGGAGGAGATGAGCAGTTCTTC
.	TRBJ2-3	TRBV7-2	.	CASSPQDTQYF	TGTGCCAGCAGCCCCCAAGATACGCAGTATTTT
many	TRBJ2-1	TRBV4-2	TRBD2	CASSQDEASGRFGEQFF	TGTGCCAGCAGCCAAGATGAGGCTAGCGGGAGGTTCGGTGAGCAGTTCTTC
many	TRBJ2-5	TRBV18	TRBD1	CASSPPRDRETQYF	TGTGCCAGCTCACCACCCCGGGACAGGGAGACCCAGTACTTC
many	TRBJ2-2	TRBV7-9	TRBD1	CASSPDRGSPGELFF	TGTGCCAGCAGCCCGGACAGGGGGTCCCCCGGGGAGCTGTTTTTT
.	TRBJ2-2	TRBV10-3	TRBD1	CATSTGANTGELFF	TGTGCCACTTCGACAGGGGCGAACACCGGGGAGCTGTTTTTT
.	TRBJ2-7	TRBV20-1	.	CSARFRDRLYEQYF	TGCAGTGCTAGGTTCCGGGACCGACTCTACGAGCAGTACTTC
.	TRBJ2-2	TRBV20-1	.	CSARDLSRDTGELFF	TGCAGTGCTAGAGATCTCAGCCGAGACACCGGGGAGCTGTTTTTT
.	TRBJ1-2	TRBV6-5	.	CASSSTGTYGYTF	TGTGCCAGCAGTTCCACGGGAACCTATGGCTACACCTTC
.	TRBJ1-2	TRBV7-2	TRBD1	CASSLGITGTGGEGYNF	TGTGCCAGCAGCTTAGGAATTACCGGGACAGGGGGGGAGGGCTACAACTTC
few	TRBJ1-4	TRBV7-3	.	CASSLLPAEKLFF	TGTGCCAGCAGCTTACTACCGGCTGAAAAACTGTTTTTT
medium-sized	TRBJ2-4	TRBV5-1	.	CASGDPQGPNIQYF	TGCGCCAGCGGGGACCCTCAGGGACCAAACATTCAGTACTTC
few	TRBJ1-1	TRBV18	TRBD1	CASSPLQDRGLQNTEAFF	TGTGCCAGCTCACCACTCCAAGACAGGGGGCTCCAGAACACTGAAGCTTTCTTT
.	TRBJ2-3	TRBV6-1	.	CASDYTGSTDTQYF	TGTGCCAGCGATTACACAGGGTCCACAGATACGCAGTATTTT
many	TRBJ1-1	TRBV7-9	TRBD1	CASSFRGSDTEAFF	TGTGCCAGCAGCTTCAGGGGGTCGGACACTGAAGCTTTCTTT
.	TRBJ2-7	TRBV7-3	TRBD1	CASSPRTGGDSYEQYF	TGTGCCAGCAGCCCCCGGACAGGGGGCGACTCCTACGAGCAGTACTTC
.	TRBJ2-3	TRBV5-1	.	CASSLRIVNTDTQYF	TGCGCCAGCAGCTTGCGGATAGTGAACACAGATACGCAGTATTTT
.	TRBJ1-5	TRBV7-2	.	CASSLGGGSNQPQHF	TGTGCCAGCAGCTTAGGAGGGGGGAGCAATCAGCCCCAGCATTTT
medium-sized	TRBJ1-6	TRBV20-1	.	CSASRGRSDSPLHF	TGCAGTGCTAGTCGGGGGAGAAGTGATTCACCCCTCCACTTT
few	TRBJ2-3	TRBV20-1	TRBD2	CSVTRDYTDTQYF	TGCAGTGTAACCCGGGACTACACAGATACGCAGTATTTT
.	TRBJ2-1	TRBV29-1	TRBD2	CSVSGTSGSRDEQFF	TGCAGCGTCTCCGGGACTAGCGGGAGTAGGGATGAGCAGTTCTTC
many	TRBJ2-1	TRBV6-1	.	CASSGRSGWNEQFF	TGTGCCAGCAGTGGCCGGTCAGGTTGGAATGAGCAGTTCTTC
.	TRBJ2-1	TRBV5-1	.	CASSRAGGFSYNEQFF	TGCGCCAGCAGCCGTGCCGGGGGCTTCTCCTACAATGAGCAGTTCTTC
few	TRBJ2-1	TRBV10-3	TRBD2	CAISVASGRQSEQFF	TGTGCCATCAGTGTAGCTAGCGGGAGGCAAAGTGAGCAGTTCTTC